One sample yielded the 8 T cell receptor beta chains listed below, sequenced in a study of beta chain features in type 1 diabetes. Every bit of the isolated RNA underwent reverse transcription, so sequencing read expressed TCRB transcripts. Repertoires were generated with immunoSEQ multiplex PCR, while TCRdb's copy carries only in-frame clones and drops some. The data contain about 470,000 clones, over 25% of them seen just once; the ten biggest clones take up 0.06% to 0.07%. Sequencing used naive CD4+ T cells from blood. Source of these receptors: a man aged 18 to 29 in good health.

The gene calls are TRBV9 and TRBJ2-6; no definite D call. Trimming shortened V by 2 bases and J by 0 bases, and 9 bases separated the two germline ends. Germline V gives CDR1 SGDLS, CDR2 YYNGEE. This CDR3 has 16 residues. CDR3 in amino acids: CASSVIASSGANVLTF. The CDR3 DNA reads as TGTGCCAGCAGCGTGATCGCGAGCTCTGGGGCCAACGTCCTGACTTTC.

This clone appeared a few times. The V gene is TRBV25-1, the J gene TRBJ2-7, with D possibly TRBD1 on 5 matching bases. V shed 8 bases and J shed 2 bases, with 13 bases lying between them. The CDR3 is made up of 13 amino acids. CDR1 MGHDK and CDR2 SYGVNS come from the germline V gene. Here the CDR3 reads CASCPTGTYEQYF. The CDR3, as DNA: TGTGCCAGCTGCCCCACAGGTACCTACGAGCAGTACTTC.

V gene TRBV4-3 combines with J gene TRBJ2-5, with D unresolved. V lost 3 bases and J 2 bases, leaving 10 bases between the germline ends. The CDR3 is made up of 14 amino acids. CDR1 is LGHNA and CDR2 is YSLEER in the germline V gene. CDR3 amino acids: CASSQGLGQETQYF. In DNA, the CDR3 is TGCGCCAGCAGCCAGGGATTAGGGCAAGAGACCCAGTACTTC.

This clone was seen a handful of times. The V gene is TRBV25-1, the J gene TRBJ2-5; TRBD2 might be the D (6 bases). Germline lookup yields CDR1 MGHDK and CDR2 SYGVNS. V was shortened by 3 bases and J by 2 bases, with 16 bases between the two germline ends. The CDR3 totals 16 residues. This CDR3 reads CASSDQKRVGQETQYF. The CDR3 DNA follows: TGTGCCAGCAGTGACCAAAAGCGGGTGGGGCAAGAGACCCAGTACTTC.

The chain is built from TRBV4-2 and TRBJ2-1; 8 bases map to TRBD2. The CDR3 is 16 amino acids. V gave up 4 bases and J gave up 5 bases; unmatched junction bases: 10. Germline V lookup: CDR1 LGHNA, CDR2 YNFKEQ. Here the CDR3 reads CASSLVLAAKDNEQFF. CDR3 nucleotide sequence: TGTGCCAGCAGCCTAGTACTAGCGGCGAAGGACAATGAGCAGTTCTTC.

This clone was detected only a few times. This chain links TRBV30 with TRBJ2-7, with a weak D call TRBD2 (7 bases). The CDR3 has 14 amino acids. The V end was cut by 0 bases, the J end by 4 bases, with 13 bases between. Germline lookup yields CDR1 GTSNPN and CDR2 SVGIG (reference sequence). The CDR3 sequence: CAWSVRSGTYEQYF. The CDR3 region has the DNA TGTGCCTGGAGTGTTCGGAGCGGGACATACGAGCAGTACTTC.

There are a few counts of this clone. The chain uses TRBV4-3 and TRBJ1-5; possible D gene TRBD1, 5 bases. The CDR3 totals 15 residues. CDR1 is LGHNA, CDR2 YSLEER, per germline. V was trimmed by 3 bases and J by 5 bases, leaving 14 bases between them. The CDR3, as DNA: TGCGCCAGCAGCCAGGCGGCAGGGATCGATCAGCCCCAGCATTTT. Residues: CASSQAAGIDQPQHF.

This chain links TRBV6-5 with TRBJ2-3; D not certain. V was pared by 8 bases and J by 2 bases, with 5 bases between. CDR1 and CDR2 (germline): MNHEY, SVGAGI. This CDR3 contains 11 residues. The DNA of the CDR3 is TGTGCCAGCGGCTACACAGATACGCAGTATTTT. Its protein product is CASGYTDTQYF.